Presented here are 15 T cell receptor beta chains from one specimen sequenced in a study of lymphopenia after photon versus proton radiotherapy. Here immunoSEQ multiplex PCR was the method, and the copy in TCRdb shows in-frame clones only, minus some. The table has around 150,000 clones, roughly nine tenths seen once; the top ten hold approximately 4.7%. The input for sequencing was peripheral blood, taken from a patient treated with photon-based radiotherapy. The receptors were sampled from a man aged 50 or older with gastric cancer.

The rearrangement joins TRBV10-2 to TRBJ2-2, with 7 bases identical to TRBD1. The junction had 6 bases not matched to a gene; V was cut back by 6 bases and J by 5 bases. The CDR3 loop spans 14 amino acids. The germline V gene has CDR1 WSHSY and CDR2 SAAADI. DNA of the CDR3: TGCGCCAGCAGATATGGCAGGGGGACCGGGGAGCTGTTTTTT. This sequence encodes CASRYGRGTGELFF.

This chain joins TRBV9 and TRBJ2-7; 8 bases are a match to TRBD2. Trimming removed 0 bases from V and 4 bases from J; junction bases left unmatched: 3. Per germline, CDR1 SGDLS and CDR2 YYNGEE. The CDR3 loop spans 14 amino acids. The CDR3 DNA is TGTGCCAGCAGCGTAGTTAGCGGGGCTTACGAGCAGTACTTC. Translating gives CASSVVSGAYEQYF. Full variable domain (missing parts from reference TRBV9 and TRBJ2-7): DSGVTQTPKHLITATGQRVTLRCSPRSGDLSVYWYQQSLDQGLQFLIQYYNGEERAKGNILERFSAQQFPDLHSELNLSSLELGDSALYFCASSVVSGAYEQYFGPGTRLTVT.

This chain uses TRBV25-1 with TRBJ1-4, with D possibly TRBD1 on 6 matching bases. With 2 bases removed from V and 8 bases from J, the gap between germline ends came to 15 bases. CDR1 is MGHDK, CDR2 SYGVNS, per germline. This CDR3 comprises 15 residues. The CDR3 loop reads CASSELGPRGEKLFF. Here the CDR3 DNA reads TGTGCCAGCAGTGAACTGGGACCTAGGGGGGAAAAACTGTTTTTT.

The chain employs TRBV19 and TRBJ2-1; D perhaps matches TRBD2 (5 bases). Germline V gene sequence: CDR1 LNHDA, CDR2 SQIVND (reference sequence). This CDR3 comprises 13 residues. V lost 2 bases to trimming and J lost 7 bases, with 9 bases between them. CDR3 sequence: CASSIPSGNEQFF. The CDR3 bases are TGTGCCAGTAGTATACCTTCGGGAAATGAGCAGTTCTTC. Looking up the rest from reference TRBV19 and TRBJ2-1 gives the full variable domain: DGGITQSPKYLFRKEGQNVTLSCEQNLNHDAMYWYRQDPGQGLRLIYYSQIVNDFQKGDIAEGYSVSREKKESFPLTVTSAQKNPTAFYLCASSIPSGNEQFFGPGTRLTVL.

As concerns this clone: At one of its ends the junction is not consistent with the germline gene, which may arise from a read error. The CDR3 protein is CASSDRGSHQETQYF. Here the CDR3 DNA reads TGTGCCAGTAGTGACCGGGGTTCCCACCAGGAGACCCAGTACTTC. V and J are TRBV19 and TRBJ2-5; maybe TRBD2 (5 bases). The germline CDR1 and CDR2 sequences are LNHDA and SQIVND (reference sequence). This CDR3 comprises 15 residues. Full variable domain (remainder filled in from reference TRBV19 and TRBJ2-5): DGGITQSPKYLFRKEGQNVTLSCEQNLNHDAMYWYRQDPGQGLRLIYYSQIVNDFQKGDIAEGYSVSREKKESFPLTVTSAQKNPTAFYLCASSDRGSHQETQYFGPGTRLLVL.

V and J are TRBV5-1 and TRBJ2-5; weak D call: TRBD2 (5 bases). Deletions cut 4 bases from V and 5 bases from J, with 21 bases between. The germline V gene encodes CDR1 SGHRS and CDR2 YFSETQ. This CDR3 has 16 amino acids. CDR3 nucleotide sequence: TGCGCCAGCAGCCGGCAAACGGGGAGCTCCTGGGAGACCCAGTACTTC. This sequence encodes CASSRQTGSSWETQYF.

The J gene is TRBJ2-6, the V gene TRBV18; no reliable D call. CDR1 is KGHSH and CDR2 is LQKENI in the germline V gene. The CDR3 covers 15 residues. Trimming took 2 bases from V and 0 from J, leaving 5 bases between them. The chain's CDR3 is CASSPTGSGANVLTF. Here the CDR3 DNA reads TGTGCCAGCTCACCAACGGGCTCTGGGGCCAACGTCCTGACTTTC.

The genes are TRBV6-1 and TRBJ2-4; D not certain. Germline CDR1 MNHNS, CDR2 SASEGT. CDR3 length equals 13 residues. V shed 1 base and J shed 12 bases, with 13 bases lying between them. CDR3 coding DNA: TGTGCCAGCAGTGAAGTAGATGAGACGCCTCAGTACTTC. Encoded protein: CASSEVDETPQYF.

This clone turned up a few times. The chain combines TRBV5-4 with TRBJ2-7, with 9 positions matching TRBD1. V shed 0 bases, J shed 7 bases, and the junction held 5 bases outside the gene matches. CDR3 size: 14 residues. The germline V gene has CDR1 SGHNT and CDR2 YYREEE (reference sequence). CDR3 sequence reads: CASSLEGTGREQYF. The CDR3 DNA follows: TGTGCCAGCAGCTTGGAAGGGACAGGGCGAGAGCAGTACTTC.

This clone was seen a handful of times. The genes are TRBV30 and TRBJ2-2, with D hard to call. The CDR3 spans 13 residues. Germline CDR1 GTSNPN, CDR2 SVGIG (reference sequence). V lost 0 bases to trimming and J lost 4 bases, with 6 bases between them. This CDR3 reads CAWSVQLTGELFF. The CDR3 DNA sequence: TGTGCCTGGAGTGTACAGCTCACCGGGGAGCTGTTTTTT.

This CDR3 reads CASSLSGNSYNEQFF. DNA of the CDR3: TGTGCCAGCAGCTTAAGCGGGAACTCCTACAATGAGCAGTTCTTC. This rearrangement joins TRBV7-3 to TRBJ2-1, with D possibly TRBD2 on 6 matching bases. Germline V gene sequence: CDR1 SGHTA, CDR2 FQGTGA. CDR3 length equals 15 residues. Trimming shortened V by 1 base and J by 0 bases, and 7 bases separated the two germline ends.

The rearrangement uses TRBV6-5 and TRBJ1-2, with 9 bases that match TRBD1. With V trimmed by 10 bases and J by 4 bases, 10 bases remained unmatched. CDR1 and CDR2 from the germline V gene are MNHEY and SVGAGI. This CDR3 contains 14 residues. For the CDR3, the DNA is TGTGCCACCCGCCTCGGGGACAGGGCCTATGGCTACACCTTC. It translates to CATRLGDRAYGYTF.

This chain links TRBV4-1 with TRBJ2-3; D may be TRBD2 (7 bases). The CDR3 covers 17 residues. V gave up 3 bases and J gave up 3 bases, with 19 bases separating them. In germline, CDR1 is MGHRA, CDR2 YSYEKL. The CDR3 DNA sequence: TGCGCCAGCAGCCATCGTAGTAGGGGGGGGAGAACAGATACGCAGTATTTT. As protein: CASSHRSRGGRTDTQYF.

This clone was recorded at least ten times. This chain links TRBV2 with TRBJ2-7; possible D gene TRBD2, 5 bases. V lost 1 base to trimming and J lost 5 bases, with 12 bases between them. Germline CDR1 SNHLY, CDR2 FYNNEI. The CDR3 loop spans 14 amino acids. The DNA of the CDR3 is TGTGCCAGCAGTGAAGAAATAGCGTCGGACGAGCAGTACTTC. This translates into CASSEEIASDEQYF.

The V gene is TRBV7-2, the J gene TRBJ1-1; TRBD1 is a possible D gene (5 bases). Trimming left V 1 base short and J 7 bases short, with 10 bases between. Per the germline V gene, CDR1 is SGHTA and CDR2 is FQGNSA. The CDR3 is 13 residues long. The CDR3 DNA reads as TGTGCCAGCAGCTTAGGCCCAGGGATTGAAGCTTTCTTT. Residues: CASSLGPGIEAFF.